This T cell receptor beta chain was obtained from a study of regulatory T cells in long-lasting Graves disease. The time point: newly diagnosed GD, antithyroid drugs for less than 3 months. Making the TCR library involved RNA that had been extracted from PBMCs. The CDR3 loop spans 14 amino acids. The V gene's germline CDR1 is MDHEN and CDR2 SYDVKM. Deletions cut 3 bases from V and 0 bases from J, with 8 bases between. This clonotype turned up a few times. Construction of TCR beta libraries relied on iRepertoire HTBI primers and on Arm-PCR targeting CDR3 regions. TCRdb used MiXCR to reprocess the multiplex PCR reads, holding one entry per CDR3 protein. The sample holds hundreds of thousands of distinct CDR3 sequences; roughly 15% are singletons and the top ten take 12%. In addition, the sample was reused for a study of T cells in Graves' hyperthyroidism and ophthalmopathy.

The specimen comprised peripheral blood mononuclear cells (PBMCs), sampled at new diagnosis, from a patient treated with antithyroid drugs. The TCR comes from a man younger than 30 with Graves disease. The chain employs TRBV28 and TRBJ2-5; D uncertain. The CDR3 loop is CASSFRVNQETQYF. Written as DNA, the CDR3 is TGTGCCAGCAGTTTTAGGGTCAACCAAGAGACCCAGTACTTC.